The 13 T cell receptor beta chains presented below share a single source sample, sequenced in a study of blood T cell repertoires in COVID-19. The repertoire was sequenced with immunoSEQ multiplex PCR; TCRdb's copy has only in-frame clones and lacks some. The data hold under 200,000 clones, with roughly 89% observed a single time. Sequencing used PBMCs or T cells enriched from blood (not recorded which). Source of these receptors: a woman aged 30 to 39 who had been exposed to COVID-19.

The CDR3 DNA sequence: TGTGCCAGCAGTTACCGTACCAGGGCGAACTATGGCTACACCTTC. It translates to CASSYRTRANYGYTF. This rearrangement joins TRBV6-2 or TRBV6-3 to TRBJ1-2; TRBD1 is a possible D gene (5 bases). CDR3 length: 15 residues. Germline V gene data show CDR1 as MNHEY and CDR2 as SVGEGT. V was clipped by 2 bases and J by 2 bases, with 12 bases between them.

This chain connects TRBV15 to TRBJ2-5; D is ambiguous. The CDR3 is 12 amino acids. CDR1 is LNHNV and CDR2 is YYDKDF in the germline V gene (reference sequence). Trimming took off 4 bases at V and 4 bases at J, with 7 bases between the two ends. As DNA, the CDR3 is TGTGCCACCAGCATGACGGGAGAGACCCAGTACTTC. Protein: CATSMTGETQYF.

The V gene is TRBV19, the J gene TRBJ2-2; maybe TRBD2 (5 bases). The V end lost 3 bases, the J end lost 5 bases, and 10 bases lay between the germline ends. There are 14 residues in the CDR3. The V gene's germline CDR1 is LNHDA and CDR2 SQIVND (reference sequence). As DNA, the CDR3 is TGTGCCAGTAGTATTGAGTCGGGGACCGGGGAGCTGTTTTTT. Its protein product is CASSIESGTGELFF.

The J gene is TRBJ1-2, the V gene TRBV27, with TRBD1 matching over 8 bases. Germline V gives CDR1 MNHEY, CDR2 SMNVEV (reference sequence). V shed 3 bases, J shed 4 bases, and the junction held 10 bases outside the gene matches. This CDR3 is built from 16 residues. CDR3 in amino acids: CASSFGTGIGGYGYTF. CDR3 DNA sequence: TGTGCCAGCAGTTTTGGGACAGGCATAGGGGGCTATGGCTACACCTTC.

The genes are TRBV30 and TRBJ2-7; TRBD1 aligns across 8 bases. Looked up from germline, CDR1 is GTSNPN and CDR2 is SVGIG (reference sequence). CDR3 length: 15 amino acids. V gave up 1 base and J gave up 3 bases; unmatched junction bases: 8. The CDR3 DNA reads TGTGCCTGGAGTGGGACAGGGTTACTCTTCTACGAGCAGTACTTC. Encoded protein: CAWSGTGLLFYEQYF.

The CDR3 loop reads CASSLGDTGPYEQYF. CDR3 coding DNA: TGCGCCAGCAGCTTGGGGGACACCGGACCCTACGAGCAGTACTTC. This chain links TRBV5-1 with TRBJ2-7, with a tentative D call TRBD1 (6 bases). Germline V lookup: CDR1 SGHRS, CDR2 YFSETQ. Deletions cut 0 bases from V and 2 bases from J, with 12 bases between. The CDR3 runs 15 residues.

The V call is TRBV6-2 or TRBV6-3, the J call TRBJ2-7; 8 bases agree with TRBD1. Germline-derived CDR1 and CDR2 are MNHEY and SVGEGT. Losses at the gene ends were 6 bases for V and 6 bases for J; bases not matched to a gene: 4. The CDR3 has 12 residues. Here the CDR3 DNA reads TGTGCCAGCAGCCGGACAGGGCCCGAGCAGTACTTC. Translated: CASSRTGPEQYF.

The chain is built from TRBV10-1 and TRBJ2-7, with 8 positions matching TRBD2. Germline trimming cut 4 bases from V and 5 bases from J; bases unmatched to any gene: 7. CDR1 is WNHNN, CDR2 SYGVQD, per germline (reference sequence). The CDR3 has 14 amino acids. CDR3 DNA sequence: TGCGCCAGCAGTGGATCGCGGGGGGCCCACGAGCAGTACTTC. It specifies CASSGSRGAHEQYF.

This chain uses TRBV27 with TRBJ1-5; 7 bases line up with TRBD1. Germline V lookup: CDR1 MNHEY, CDR2 SMNVEV (reference sequence). The CDR3 is made up of 18 amino acids. With 6 bases clipped from V and 5 bases from J, the junction kept 19 bases outside the gene matches. The CDR3 sequence is CASSPNPYRGGYYQPQHF. Written as DNA, the CDR3 is TGTGCCAGCAGCCCGAATCCCTACAGGGGCGGATACTATCAGCCCCAGCATTTT.

V is TRBV19 and J is TRBJ2-1; TRBD1 is a possible D gene (5 bases). V lost 3 bases, J lost 9 bases, and 18 bases lay in between. Germline loops: CDR1 LNHDA, CDR2 SQIVND (reference sequence). This CDR3 spans 15 amino acids. The DNA of the CDR3 is TGTGCCAGTAGTATTGCCAGGGTAAGGTCGGGTGAGCAGTTCTTC. Residues: CASSIARVRSGEQFF.

The V call is TRBV27, the J call TRBJ1-4, with D perhaps TRBD1 (5 bases). Germline-derived CDR1 and CDR2 are MNHEY and SMNVEV (reference sequence). V was trimmed by 3 bases and J by 12 bases, leaving 14 bases between them. The CDR3 is made up of 13 amino acids. The CDR3, as DNA: TGTGCCAGCAGTTTCATGGACCCGGGGGAACTGTTTTTT. This encodes CASSFMDPGELFF.

The chain is built from TRBV6-5 and TRBJ1-1, with D perhaps TRBD1 (5 bases). The CDR3 sequence is 14 residues long. The V and J ends lost 2 bases and 5 bases respectively, with 12 bases between them. Looked up from germline, CDR1 is MNHEY and CDR2 is SVGAGI. CDR3 coding DNA: TGTGCCAGCAGTTACGGGGTTGGGGGGACTGAAGCTTTCTTT. It specifies CASSYGVGGTEAFF.

This clone came up a few times. An end of the junction does not agree with germline; a read error may underlie this. This chain uses TRBV27 with TRBJ1-2; weak D call: TRBD1 (5 bases). The CDR3 totals 13 residues. Germline V gene lookup returns CDR1 MNHEY and CDR2 SMNVEV (reference sequence). CDR3 region: CASSLSSRAGYTF. DNA of the CDR3: TGTGCCAGCAGTCTATCTTCCAGGGCTGGCTACACCTTC.